Presented here are 27 T cell receptor beta chains from one specimen sequenced in a study of blood T cell repertoires in COVID-19. Using immunoSEQ multiplex PCR, the repertoire was profiled, and TCRdb retains in-frame clones only, with some absent. The table includes a few hundred thousand clones, around 89% detected once. The sample consisted of peripheral blood. The receptors were gathered from a man aged 25-40 years with acute or convalescent COVID-19.

The V call is TRBV5-5, the J call TRBJ1-5, with 8 positions matching TRBD1. The V and J ends lost 4 bases and 7 bases, in that order; junction bases with no gene match: 10. CDR1 SGHKS and CDR2 YYEKEE come from the germline V gene (reference sequence). The CDR3 is 15 residues long. CDR3 loop: CASSRYRGSGQPQHF. For the CDR3, the DNA is TGTGCCAGCAGCCGTTACAGGGGGTCGGGACAGCCCCAGCATTTT.

The J gene is TRBJ1-6, the V gene TRBV2; D gene unclear. V was shortened by 2 bases and J by 8 bases, with 16 bases between the two germline ends. CDR3 length equals 16 residues. Per the germline V gene, CDR1 is SNHLY and CDR2 is FYNNEI. As DNA, the CDR3 is TGTGCCAGCAGTGAACGGGGAACTGTGGCAGATTCACCCCTCCACTTT. Its protein is CASSERGTVADSPLHF.

This clone has a single count. The gene calls are TRBV15 and TRBJ1-5; D unclear. The CDR3 runs to 16 residues. Germline V CDR1 and CDR2: LNHNV, YYDKDF (reference sequence). Trimming pared 3 bases from V and 2 bases from J, leaving 14 bases between. This CDR3 reads CATSREEGRGNQPQHF. The CDR3 DNA sequence: TGTGCCACCAGCAGGGAGGAGGGTAGAGGCAATCAGCCCCAGCATTTT.

The CDR3: CASSIEGQPSPLHF. The CDR3 bases are TGTGCCAGTAGTATAGAGGGACAGCCCTCACCCCTCCACTTT. The chain links TRBV19 to TRBJ1-6; 7 bases line up with TRBD1. The CDR3 spans 14 residues. CDR1 is LNHDA, CDR2 SQIVND, per germline (reference sequence). V lost 0 bases and J lost 10; bases outside the gene matches: 3.

V usage is TRBV3-1 (or the pseudogene TRBV3-2) and J usage is TRBJ1-6; D unresolved. CDR3 size: 13 residues. V lost 1 base and J lost 11, with 9 bases in between. CDR1 and CDR2 from the germline V gene are LGHDT and YNNKEL (reference sequence). In DNA form, the CDR3 reads TGTGCCAGCAGCCAAGTTACGGGGACACCCCTCCACTTT. Its translation: CASSQVTGTPLHF.

The chain uses TRBV5-6 and TRBJ1-2; D unclear. V was trimmed by 0 bases and J by 8 bases, leaving 14 bases between them. This CDR3 is 14 amino acids long. CDR1 and CDR2 from the germline V gene are SGHDT and YYEEEE. The CDR3 sequence is CASSLVEVSNGYTF. In nucleotides, the CDR3 is TGTGCCAGCAGCTTGGTGGAGGTATCTAACGGCTACACCTTC.

The sample holds one count of this clone. This rearrangement joins TRBV9 to TRBJ1-3; D remains ambiguous. V shed 4 bases and J shed 0 bases, with 8 bases lying between them. The CDR3 length is 14 residues. Germline V gene sequence: CDR1 SGDLS, CDR2 YYNGEE. The CDR3 sequence: CASSLPSSGNTIYF. The CDR3 DNA reads TGTGCCAGCAGCCTCCCGAGCTCTGGAAACACCATATATTTT.

This clone appeared a single time. The CDR3 DNA reads TGTGCCAGCAGCCCCGGACAGGGGGTACGCGAGCAGTACTTC. This encodes CASSPGQGVREQYF. The V and J genes are TRBV5-4 and TRBJ2-7; 10 nucleotides line up with TRBD1. The V segment lost 4 bases and the J segment 6 bases; nucleotides outside the gene matches: 7. The CDR3 is made up of 14 amino acids. Germline loops: CDR1 SGHNT, CDR2 YYREEE (reference sequence).

The chain recombines TRBV5-1 with TRBJ2-3; possible D gene TRBD2, 7 bases. V was shortened by 5 bases and J by 6 bases, with 22 bases between the two germline ends. The germline V gene has CDR1 SGHRS and CDR2 YFSETQ. CDR3 length: 16 amino acids. This CDR3 is CASRETGGQFSDTQYF. The CDR3 DNA reads as TGCGCCAGCAGGGAAACGGGGGGCCAGTTCTCGGATACGCAGTATTTT.

Concerning this clone: This same CDR3 is encoded by further DNA sequences in the sample. The rearrangement links TRBV12-3 or TRBV12-4 to TRBJ1-1; D remains unclear. The V gene lost 2 bases and the J gene lost 1 base, with 5 bases spanning the gap. This CDR3 is 13 amino acids long. The CDR3 DNA reads as TGTGCCAGCAGTTTACGGGAGAACACTGAAGCTTTCTTT. Protein: CASSLRENTEAFF.

This chain links TRBV6-2 or TRBV6-3 with TRBJ2-7; maybe TRBD2 (6 bases). This CDR3 spans 15 amino acids. The V gene's germline CDR1 is MNHEY and CDR2 SVGEGT. The V end lost 6 bases, the J end lost 0 bases, and 15 bases lay between the germline ends. The CDR3 is CASSFGRGSSYEQYF. CDR3 in DNA: TGTGCCAGCAGCTTCGGCCGGGGGAGCTCCTACGAGCAGTACTTC.

This chain uses TRBV15 with TRBJ2-7; a weak D match, TRBD1 (5 bases). This CDR3 is built from 13 residues. Looked up from germline, CDR1 is LNHNV and CDR2 is YYDKDF (reference sequence). V dropped 3 bases and J dropped 4 bases, with 10 bases sitting between them. The CDR3 here is CATSRRQNYEQYF. DNA for the CDR3: TGTGCCACCAGCAGGAGACAGAATTACGAGCAGTACTTC.

The genes are TRBV4-2 and TRBJ1-3; D is unresolved. This CDR3 comprises 15 residues. V was clipped by 0 bases and J by 2 bases, with 8 bases between them. From germline, CDR1 is LGHNA and CDR2 YNFKEQ. This chain's CDR3 is CASSQDRYTGNTIYF. The CDR3 DNA follows: TGTGCCAGCAGCCAAGACAGATACACTGGAAACACCATATATTTT.

The gene calls are TRBV7-9 and TRBJ1-2, with D unclear. This CDR3 spans 13 amino acids. The germline V gene has CDR1 SEHNR and CDR2 FQNEAQ (reference sequence). Deletions cut 3 bases from V and 4 bases from J, with 9 bases between. CDR3 sequence reads: CASSLGGGYGYTF. CDR3 coding DNA: TGTGCCAGCAGCTTGGGTGGCGGCTATGGCTACACCTTC.

J is TRBJ1-2 and V is TRBV2, with D possibly matching TRBD1 (5 bases). This CDR3 is 14 amino acids long. The V gene's germline CDR1 is SNHLY and CDR2 FYNNEI. V was cut by 2 bases and J by 5 bases, with 12 bases left in between. The CDR3 DNA sequence: TGTGCCAGCAGTGAACTCGCGGGGGGGTATGGCTACACCTTC. It specifies CASSELAGGYGYTF.

V is TRBV5-5 and J is TRBJ2-3; 10 positions agree with TRBD2. J gave up 5 bases and V 3 bases, and 9 bases lay outside the gene matches. The CDR3 runs to 16 residues. CDR1 SGHKS and CDR2 YYEKEE come from the germline V gene (reference sequence). CDR3 sequence reads: CASSSGSGRTKDTQYF. The CDR3 bases are TGTGCCAGCAGCTCCGGTAGCGGGAGGACGAAAGATACGCAGTATTTT.

The chain links TRBV28 to TRBJ1-2, with 9 bases lining up with TRBD1. V shed 5 bases, J shed 3 bases, and the junction held 7 bases outside the gene matches. CDR3 length: 15 amino acids. Germline loops: CDR1 MDHEN, CDR2 SYDVKM. The CDR3 here is CASSKDRGLDYGYTF. Written as DNA, the CDR3 is TGTGCCAGCAGTAAAGACAGGGGGTTGGACTATGGCTACACCTTC.

The gene calls are TRBV7-3 and TRBJ2-1, with 7 bases lining up with TRBD2. V lost 5 bases to trimming and J lost 0 bases; unmatched junction nucleotides: 13. The CDR3 sequence is 18 residues long. CDR1 and CDR2 (germline): SGHTA, FQGTGA. CDR3 coding DNA: TGTGCCAGCAGCCCCGAAGGGCTAGCGGCCAGCTCCTACAATGAGCAGTTCTTC. The encoded protein is CASSPEGLAASSYNEQFF.

The rearrangement joins TRBV10-3 to TRBJ2-1; maybe TRBD2 (6 bases). CDR3 length equals 13 residues. V was shortened by 7 bases and J by 9 bases, with 16 bases between the two germline ends. Germline loops: CDR1 ENHRY, CDR2 SYGVKD. This chain's CDR3 is CAIKRASEGEQFF. In DNA, the CDR3 is TGTGCCATCAAGAGGGCTAGCGAGGGTGAGCAGTTCTTC.

The V call is TRBV5-5, the J call TRBJ1-5, with 7 positions matching TRBD1. CDR3 length: 14 amino acids. V trimming: 4 bases; J trimming: 3 bases; junction bases outside the gene matches: 4. The germline V gene encodes CDR1 SGHKS and CDR2 YYEKEE (reference sequence). The CDR3 DNA reads as TGTGCCAGCAGCCAGGGACAGTACAATCAGCCCCAGCATTTT. Protein sequence: CASSQGQYNQPQHF.

This clone was observed a handful of times. The J gene is TRBJ1-1, the V gene TRBV18; the match to TRBD1 covers 8 bases. Germline CDR1 reads KGHSH; CDR2 reads LQKENI. The CDR3 sequence is 17 residues long. V gave up 3 bases and J gave up 1 base; unmatched junction bases: 10. CDR3 DNA sequence: TGTGCCAGCTCACCCGGCAGGGGGCATAGAGGGAACACTGAAGCTTTCTTT. Amino acid sequence: CASSPGRGHRGNTEAFF.

The chain links TRBV5-6 to TRBJ1-2; maybe TRBD1 (5 bases). Germline CDR1 and CDR2: SGHDT and YYEEEE. CDR3 size: 13 residues. V lost 0 bases and J lost 10, with 13 bases in between. CDR3 DNA: TGTGCCAGCAGCTTGGTCGGGGGGAAGGTCTACACCTTC. It is translated as CASSLVGGKVYTF.

The CDR3 loop reads CASSAQGSDSPLHF. CDR3 DNA: TGTGCCAGCAGCGCCCAGGGGAGTGATTCACCCCTCCACTTT. The chain links TRBV9 to TRBJ1-6; D might be TRBD1 (6 bases). Trimming left V 3 bases short and J 8 bases short, with 12 bases between. Germline V lookup: CDR1 SGDLS, CDR2 YYNGEE. The CDR3 is 14 residues long.

This chain joins TRBV11-2 and TRBJ2-3; tentatively, D is TRBD2 (5 bases). The CDR3 has 11 residues. Trimming took 5 bases from V and 8 from J, leaving 8 bases between them. CDR1 SGHAT and CDR2 FQNNGV come from the germline V gene. CDR3 nucleotides: TGTGCCAGCAGCCCTGGACTTACGCAGTATTTT. It translates to CASSPGLTQYF. Variable domain in full (rest from reference TRBV11-2 and TRBJ2-3): EAGVAQSPRYKIIEKRQSVAFWCNPISGHATLYWYQQILGQGPKLLIQFQNNGVVDDSQLPKDRFSAERLKGVDSTLKIQPAKLEDSAVYLCASSPGLTQYFGPGTRLTVL.

V gene TRBV11-2 combines with J gene TRBJ1-2; 9 bases match TRBD1. CDR1 SGHAT and CDR2 FQNNGV come from the germline V gene. J gave up 8 bases and V 2 bases, and 6 bases lay outside the gene matches. CDR3 length: 14 residues. As DNA, the CDR3 is TGTGCCAGCAGCTTACCTGGGACAGGGAAAGGCTACACCTTC. Translation gives CASSLPGTGKGYTF.

This chain's CDR3 is CAWSVWSGRANEQFF. DNA for the CDR3: TGTGCCTGGAGTGTTTGGAGCGGGAGGGCCAATGAGCAGTTCTTC. This chain connects TRBV30 to TRBJ2-1, with TRBD2 identical over 10 bases. V shed 0 bases and J 6 bases; nucleotides not matched to a gene: 5. The CDR3 is 15 residues long. CDR1 is GTSNPN and CDR2 is SVGIG in the germline V gene (reference sequence).

This clone was seen only a few times. Other nucleotide sequences from this sample produce the same CDR3. CDR3 sequence: CASSLGQNYGYTF. The CDR3, as DNA: TGTGCCAGCAGTTTAGGACAGAACTATGGCTACACCTTC. The gene calls are TRBV28 and TRBJ1-2, with a possible D match to TRBD1 (6 bases). With 2 bases removed from V and 2 bases from J, the gap between germline ends came to 6 bases. The CDR3 runs 13 residues. The germline CDR1 and CDR2 sequences are MDHEN and SYDVKM.